These 23 T cell receptor beta chains were sequenced from one sample in a study of blood T cells in healthy people across ages. Using a J-beta primer mix together with a sample-barcoded 5' primer, a second PCR was run for about 6 to 11 cycles. TCRdb reprocessed the 5' RACE reads with MiXCR, giving one entry per CDR3 protein. Among some 1.5 million distinct CDR3 sequences listed, roughly two fifths were seen once. Sequencing was performed on blood. The receptors come from a woman younger than 35 in good health.

The chain couples TRBV5-1 to TRBJ2-3; maybe TRBD2 (6 bases). Germline assignment: CDR1 SGHRS and CDR2 YFSETQ. Trimming removed 8 bases from V and 0 bases from J, with 37 bases in between. CDR3 size: 22 residues. DNA of the CDR3: TGCGCCAGTAGCGCTGCACCCACCGATGTTTGGGCTGTCGGGACTAGCACAGATACGCAGTATTTT. Translated: CASSAAPTDVWAVGTSTDTQYF. The whole variable domain, filled in from reference TRBV5-1 and TRBJ2-3, reads KAGVTQTPRYLIKTRGQQVTLSCSPISGHRSVSWYQQTPGQGLQFLFEYFSETQRNKGNFPGRFSGRQFSNSRSEMNVSTLELGDSALYLCASSAAPTDVWAVGTSTDTQYFGPGTRLTVL.

This clonotype was picked up a small number of times. The chain joins TRBV5-1 to TRBJ1-1; 9 nucleotides align to TRBD1. There are 15 residues in the CDR3. CDR1 and CDR2 (germline): SGHRS, YFSETQ. The J segment lost 5 bases and the V segment lost 3 bases, leaving 8 bases of the junction unmatched. CDR3 nucleotides: TGCGCCAGCAGCTCCGGGACAGGGAGAGGGACTGAAGCTTTCTTT. Its translation is CASSSGTGRGTEAFF. Supplemented by reference TRBV5-1 and TRBJ1-1, the full variable domain reads KAGVTQTPRYLIKTRGQQVTLSCSPISGHRSVSWYQQTPGQGLQFLFEYFSETQRNKGNFPGRFSGRQFSNSRSEMNVSTLELGDSALYLCASSSGTGRGTEAFFGQGTRLTVV.

This clonotype was seen more than once but under ten times. The chain carries TRBV25-1 and TRBJ2-1; D not certain. Germline CDR1 MGHDK, CDR2 SYGVNS. CDR3 length: 11 amino acids. V lost 3 bases and J 5 bases, leaving 2 bases between the germline ends. The CDR3 sequence: CASSDDNEQFF. CDR3 DNA sequence: TGTGCCAGCAGTGACGACAATGAGCAGTTCTTC.

The chain uses TRBV5-1 and TRBJ2-1; TRBD2 might be the D (5 bases). Per germline, CDR1 SGHRS and CDR2 YFSETQ. The CDR3 is 14 residues long. The germline V and J ends were trimmed by 4 bases and 3 bases, with 11 bases remaining between them. The CDR3 is CASSVEVSYNEQFF. DNA for the CDR3: TGCGCCAGCAGCGTGGAGGTCAGCTACAATGAGCAGTTCTTC.

The CDR3 protein is CASKGVRAFGEETQYF. The CDR3 bases are TGTGCCAGCAAGGGAGTCCGGGCTTTTGGCGAAGAGACCCAGTACTTC. The chain recombines TRBV6-2 or TRBV6-3 with TRBJ2-5; D is perhaps TRBD2 (5 bases). Trimming took 7 bases from V and 3 from J, leaving 21 bases between them. The germline gives CDR1 MNHEY, CDR2 SVGEGT. The CDR3 runs 16 residues.

This chain connects TRBV5-1 to TRBJ2-3; 13 bases are a match to TRBD2. The germline V gene has CDR1 SGHRS and CDR2 YFSETQ. The CDR3 covers 20 residues. V lost 3 bases, J lost 4 bases, and 17 bases stayed unmatched. The CDR3 loop reads CASSSYRDNRLAGGSDTQYF. DNA of the CDR3: TGCGCCAGCAGCTCTTACCGGGACAACCGACTAGCGGGAGGTTCAGATACGCAGTATTTT.

This clonotype appeared a few times. The V gene is TRBV20-1, the J gene TRBJ1-5, with D uncertain. V gave up 3 bases and J gave up 0 bases, with 12 bases separating them. The length of the CDR3 is 15 residues. Germline-derived CDR1 and CDR2 are DFQATT and SNEGSKA (reference sequence). The DNA for the CDR3 is TGCAGTGCTAGGGCACGGGAGAATAGCAATCAGCCCCAGCATTTT. This gives the protein CSARARENSNQPQHF.

This clonotype has more than one count but fewer than ten. The CDR3 coding sequence is TGCAGCGTTGTTGAACACACCGGGGAGCTGTTTTTT. Translation: CSVVEHTGELFF. The V and J genes are TRBV29-1 and TRBJ2-2; no firm D call. V lost 4 bases to trimming and J lost 3 bases, with 6 bases between them. CDR1 SQVTM and CDR2 ANQGSEA come from the germline V gene. The CDR3 runs 12 residues.

This chain connects TRBV2 to TRBJ2-2; D not certain. The germline V gene has CDR1 SNHLY and CDR2 FYNNEI. V was clipped by 8 bases and J by 1 base, with 11 bases between them. CDR3 length: 14 residues. The CDR3 coding sequence is TGTGCCAGCGGATCACCTAGGAACACCGGGGAGCTGTTTTTT. Protein product: CASGSPRNTGELFF. Variable domain in full (rest from reference TRBV2 and TRBJ2-2): EPEVTQTPSHQVTQMGQEVILRCVPISNHLYFYWYRQILGQKVEFLVSFYNNEISEKSEIFDDQFSVERPDGSNFTLKIRSTKLEDSAMYFCASGSPRNTGELFFGEGSRLTVL.

The V call is TRBV4-2, the J call TRBJ2-5; a possible D gene is TRBD2 (5 bases). The V gene lost 2 bases and the J gene lost 11 bases, with 15 bases spanning the gap. Per the germline V gene, CDR1 is LGHNA and CDR2 is YNFKEQ. CDR3 length: 13 amino acids. CDR3 sequence (DNA): TGTGCCAGCAGCCAAATTAGCGTCGATGAGCAGTACTTC. Translating it yields CASSQISVDEQYF.

This clonotype was seen a few times. An end of the junction differs from the germline gene, which may be a read error. The V gene is TRBV28, the J gene TRBJ2-1; D is tentatively TRBD1 or TRBD2 (5 bases each). Per the germline V gene, CDR1 is MDHEN and CDR2 is SYDVKM. The CDR3 length is 13 residues. The chain's CDR3 is CASSAGAYDEQFF. Written as DNA, the CDR3 is TGTGCCAGCAGTGCCGGGGCCTACGATGAGCAGTTCTTC.

This chain joins TRBV5-4 and TRBJ1-2; no clear D. The germline CDR1 and CDR2 sequences are SGHNT and YYREEE (reference sequence). The CDR3 is made up of 13 amino acids. The V end was cut by 4 bases, the J end by 4 bases, with 11 bases between. The CDR3 reads CASSVTGRYGYTF. As DNA, the CDR3 is TGTGCCAGCAGCGTGACTGGCCGCTATGGCTACACCTTC.

This sequence joins TRBV30 and TRBJ2-7; 8 nucleotides line up with TRBD1. The CDR3 loop spans 15 amino acids. Germline values: CDR1 GTSNPN, CDR2 SVGIG (reference sequence). V shed 2 bases and J 5 bases; nucleotides not matched to a gene: 11. Here the CDR3 reads CAWSSRGTGRHEQYF. For the CDR3, the DNA is TGTGCCTGGAGTTCAAGGGGGACAGGACGGCACGAGCAGTACTTC.

This clonotype has only a few counts. The gene calls are TRBV7-8 and TRBJ1-6; 7 bases fit TRBD1. This CDR3 comprises 16 residues. V was clipped by 3 bases and J by 1 base; unmatched bases: 3. Per the germline V gene, CDR1 is SGHVS and CDR2 is FQNEAQ. This CDR3 is CASSFNRGSYNSPLHF. As DNA, the CDR3 is TGTGCCAGCAGCTTTAACAGGGGTTCCTATAATTCACCCCTCCACTTT. The entire variable domain, with the rest obtained from reference TRBV7-8 and TRBJ1-6, is as follows: GAGVSQSPRYKVAKRGQDVALRCDPISGHVSLFWYQQALGQGPEFLTYFQNEAQLDKSGLPSDRFFAERPEGSVSTLKIQRTQQEDSAVYLCASSFNRGSYNSPLHFGNGTRLTVT.

The chain combines TRBV6-5 with TRBJ2-7; D is perhaps TRBD2 (5 bases). The germline V and J ends were trimmed by 4 bases and 1 base, with 17 bases remaining between them. The CDR3 is 16 amino acids. Germline loops: CDR1 MNHEY, CDR2 SVGAGI. CDR3 in amino acids: CASSSTALGGSYEQYF. DNA of the CDR3: TGTGCCAGCAGTTCCACGGCCTTAGGAGGTTCCTACGAGCAGTACTTC.

The V gene is TRBV9, the J gene TRBJ2-1; the match to TRBD2 covers 10 bases. Germline CDR1 SGDLS, CDR2 YYNGEE. The CDR3 totals 16 residues. Unmatched junction bases numbered 8, after V lost 5 bases and J lost 3 bases. The CDR3 nucleotides are TGTGCCAGCAGTCGCATAGCGGGAGGCGGCTACAATGAGCAGTTCTTC. Amino acid sequence: CASSRIAGGGYNEQFF.

This clonotype appeared a few times. The chain joins TRBV5-1 to TRBJ2-1, with 7 bases matching TRBD2. Germline values: CDR1 SGHRS, CDR2 YFSETQ. The CDR3 has 14 amino acids. Trimming cost V 0 bases and J 8 bases; bases outside gene matches: 5. The DNA for the CDR3 is TGCGCCAGCAGCTTGGCCGGGAGCGGGGATGAGCAGTTCTTC. This codes for CASSLAGSGDEQFF.

This clonotype was seen only once. This sequence joins TRBV28 and TRBJ1-2; D is unclear. The CDR3 is 12 residues long. The ends were cut back, 10 bases at V and 2 bases at J, with 11 bases in the middle. Germline loops: CDR1 MDHEN, CDR2 SYDVKM. CDR3 protein: CATLDHNYGYTF. The CDR3, as DNA: TGTGCCACTCTTGATCACAACTATGGCTACACCTTC.

This clonotype appeared many times. The V call is TRBV20-1, the J call TRBJ2-6; no definite D call. The ends were cut back, 3 bases at V and 0 bases at J, with 3 bases in the middle. This CDR3 has 13 residues. The germline CDR1 and CDR2 sequences are DFQATT and SNEGSKA (reference sequence). The CDR3 DNA is TGCAGTGCTAGTTACTCTGGGGCCAACGTCCTGACTTTC. Translated: CSASYSGANVLTF.

This clonotype was seen a handful of times. V is TRBV4-3 and J is TRBJ1-2, with 8 positions matching TRBD1. Germline loops: CDR1 LGHNA, CDR2 YSLEER. J gave up 8 bases and V 0 bases, and 8 bases lay outside the gene matches. The CDR3 covers 15 residues. CDR3 nucleotide sequence: TGCGCCAGCAGCCAAGATGGGCAGGGGGCCAGAGGCTACACCTTC. Protein product: CASSQDGQGARGYTF.

The chain joins TRBV10-3 to TRBJ1-1; perhaps TRBD1 as D (5 bases). Germline V CDR1 and CDR2: ENHRY, SYGVKD. This CDR3 contains 13 residues. The ends were cut back, 3 bases at V and 9 bases at J, with 14 bases in the middle. In nucleotides, the CDR3 is TGTGCCATCAGTGAACCCCGGGGGAGGAAAGCTTTCTTT. Translation: CAISEPRGRKAFF.

This clonotype was found a few times. CDR3 region: CASSPREVISGYTF. DNA for the CDR3: TGTGCCAGCTCACCGCGCGAGGTAATCAGTGGCTACACCTTC. The chain joins TRBV18 to TRBJ1-2; D gene unclear. The CDR3 runs 14 residues. Germline CDR1 and CDR2: KGHSH and LQKENI. V was cut by 3 bases and J by 7 bases, with 15 bases left in between.

The chain recombines TRBV11-2 with TRBJ2-7; unclear D gene. The CDR3 sequence is 13 residues long. Germline CDR1 reads SGHAT; CDR2 reads FQNNGV. Deletions cut 4 bases from V and 6 bases from J, with 13 bases between. CDR3 sequence (DNA): TGTGCCAGCAGCTACAGTGGATACGGCGAGCAGTACTTC. Translated: CASSYSGYGEQYF.